The 5 T cell receptor beta chains below come from one sample, sequenced in a study of T cells after yellow fever vaccination. TCRdb recomputed calls from the 5' RACE reads with MiXCR, one row per CDR3 protein. The sample has approximately 550,000 distinct CDR3 sequences, roughly 13% seen once. The sequenced sample was PBMCs, obtained on the day of the yellow fever booster vaccination. These receptors originate from a man aged 25-45 years who received the YFV17D yellow fever vaccine.

This clonotype was found many times. The CDR3 here is CASSYSPSSSYEQYF. The CDR3 DNA follows: TGTGCCAGCAGTTACTCTCCTTCAAGCTCCTACGAGCAGTACTTC. The chain employs TRBV6-5 and TRBJ2-7; D is undetermined. V gave up 0 bases and J gave up 0 bases, with 9 bases separating them. CDR1 and CDR2 (germline): MNHEY, SVGAGI. This CDR3 is built from 15 residues.

A few counts support this clonotype. The rearrangement joins TRBV6-2 or TRBV6-3 to TRBJ1-2; D remains ambiguous. V lost 5 bases and J lost 4, with 8 bases in between. Germline CDR1 reads MNHEY; CDR2 reads SVGEGT. The CDR3 covers 12 residues. In DNA form, the CDR3 reads TGTGCCAGCAGTCGACGGACCTATGGCTACACCTTC. Its protein is CASSRRTYGYTF.

This clonotype was observed a few times. The chain has TRBV9 and TRBJ2-1, with D hard to call. Germline-derived CDR1 and CDR2 are SGDLS and YYNGEE. The CDR3 totals 16 residues. Trimming removed 7 bases at V and 4 bases at J, with 21 bases between. The CDR3 DNA sequence: TGTGCCAGCTCCCCCGGTCGGAACCTGGGGTACAATGAGCAGTTCTTC. This codes for CASSPGRNLGYNEQFF.

The chain combines TRBV5-1 with TRBJ2-5; D ambiguous. The V end was cut by 0 bases, the J end by 7 bases, with 13 bases between. CDR3 size: 14 residues. Germline V CDR1 and CDR2: SGHRS, YFSETQ. CDR3 bases: TGCGCCAGCAGCTTGGTAGGCGAGCCGGGGACCCAGTACTTC. Amino acid sequence: CASSLVGEPGTQYF.

The sample holds a few counts of this clonotype. The chain joins TRBV7-6 to TRBJ2-1; TRBD2 aligns across 12 bases. Germline values: CDR1 SGHVS, CDR2 FNYEAQ. The CDR3 has 16 amino acids. V lost 5 bases and J lost 7; bases outside the gene matches: 9. CDR3 sequence reads: CASSRETSGSFNEQFF. The CDR3 nucleotides are TGTGCCAGCAGCCGAGAGACTAGCGGGAGTTTTAATGAGCAGTTCTTC.